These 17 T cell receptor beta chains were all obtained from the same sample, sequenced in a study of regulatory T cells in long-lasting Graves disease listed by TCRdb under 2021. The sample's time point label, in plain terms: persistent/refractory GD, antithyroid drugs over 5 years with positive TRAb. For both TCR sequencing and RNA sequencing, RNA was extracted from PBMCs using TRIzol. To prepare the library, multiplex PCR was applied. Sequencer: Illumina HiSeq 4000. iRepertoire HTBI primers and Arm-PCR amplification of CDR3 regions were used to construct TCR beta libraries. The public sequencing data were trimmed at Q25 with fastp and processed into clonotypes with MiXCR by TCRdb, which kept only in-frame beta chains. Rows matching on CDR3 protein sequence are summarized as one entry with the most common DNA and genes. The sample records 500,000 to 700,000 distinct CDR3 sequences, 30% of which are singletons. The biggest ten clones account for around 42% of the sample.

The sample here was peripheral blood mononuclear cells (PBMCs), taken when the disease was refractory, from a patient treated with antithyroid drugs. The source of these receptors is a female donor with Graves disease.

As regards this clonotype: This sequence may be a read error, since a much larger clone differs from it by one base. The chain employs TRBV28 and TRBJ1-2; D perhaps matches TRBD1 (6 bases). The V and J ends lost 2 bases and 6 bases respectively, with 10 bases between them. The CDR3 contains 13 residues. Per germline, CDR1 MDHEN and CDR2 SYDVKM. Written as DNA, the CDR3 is TGTGCCAGCAGTTTAGGGACAACCCATGGCTACACCTTC. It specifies CASSLGTTHGYTF.

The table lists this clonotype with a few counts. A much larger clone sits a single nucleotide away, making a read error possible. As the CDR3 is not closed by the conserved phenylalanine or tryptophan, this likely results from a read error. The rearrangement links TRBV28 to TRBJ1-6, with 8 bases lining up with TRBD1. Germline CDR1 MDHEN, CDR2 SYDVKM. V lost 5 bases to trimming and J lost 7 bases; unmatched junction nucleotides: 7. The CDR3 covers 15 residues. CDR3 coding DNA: TGTGCCAGCAGTCCCGGACAGGGCCTAAATTCACCCCTCCACCTT. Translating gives CASSPGQGLNSPLHL.

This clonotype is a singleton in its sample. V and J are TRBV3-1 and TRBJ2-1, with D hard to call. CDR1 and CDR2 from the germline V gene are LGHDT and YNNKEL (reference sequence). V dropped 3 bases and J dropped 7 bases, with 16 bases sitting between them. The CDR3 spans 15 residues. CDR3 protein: CASSQVSPSGNEQFF. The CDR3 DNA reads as TGTGCCAGCAGCCAGGTCTCCCCTTCCGGAAATGAGCAGTTCTTC.

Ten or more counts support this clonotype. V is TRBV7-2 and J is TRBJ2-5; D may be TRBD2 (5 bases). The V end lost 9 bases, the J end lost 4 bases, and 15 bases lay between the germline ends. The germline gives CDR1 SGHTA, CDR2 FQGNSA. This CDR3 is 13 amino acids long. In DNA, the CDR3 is TGTGCCAGTACTAAGGGCGGGTTAGAGACCCAGTACTTC. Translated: CASTKGGLETQYF.

The chain's CDR3 is CASSLSDRAYYGYTF. Written as DNA, the CDR3 is TGCGCCAGCAGCCTCTCCGACAGGGCCTACTATGGCTACACCTTC. The chain recombines TRBV4-1 with TRBJ1-2, with 7 bases aligning to TRBD1. The germline CDR1 and CDR2 sequences are MGHRA and YSYEKL. The CDR3 has 15 residues. J gave up 3 bases and V 4 bases, and 8 bases lay outside the gene matches.

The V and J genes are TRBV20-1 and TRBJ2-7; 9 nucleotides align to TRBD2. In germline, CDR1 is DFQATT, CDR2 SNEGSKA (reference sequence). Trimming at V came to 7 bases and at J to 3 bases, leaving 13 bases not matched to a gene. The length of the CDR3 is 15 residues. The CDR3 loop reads CSGRDRSGRYYEQYF. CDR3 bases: TGCAGTGGTCGAGATCGGAGCGGGAGGTACTACGAGCAGTACTTC.

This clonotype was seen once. The CDR3 reads CASSLGTDFYNSPLHF. Here the CDR3 DNA reads TGCGCCAGCAGCTTGGGGACAGACTTCTATAATTCACCCCTCCACTTT. The chain links TRBV5-1 to TRBJ1-6; D possibly corresponds to TRBD1 (6 bases). Germline CDR1 SGHRS, CDR2 YFSETQ. This CDR3 contains 16 residues. V gave up 0 bases and J gave up 3 bases, with 10 bases separating them.

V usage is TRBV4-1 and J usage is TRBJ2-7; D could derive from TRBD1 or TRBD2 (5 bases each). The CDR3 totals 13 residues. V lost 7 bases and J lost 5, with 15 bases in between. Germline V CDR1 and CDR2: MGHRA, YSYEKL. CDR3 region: CASMGVKANEQYF. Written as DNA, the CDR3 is TGCGCCAGCATGGGGGTTAAAGCGAACGAGCAGTACTTC.

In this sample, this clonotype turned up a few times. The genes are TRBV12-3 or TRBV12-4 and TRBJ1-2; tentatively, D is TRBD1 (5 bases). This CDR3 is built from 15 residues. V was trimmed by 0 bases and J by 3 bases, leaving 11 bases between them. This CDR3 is CASSLAAGRHYGYTF. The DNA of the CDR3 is TGTGCCAGCAGTTTAGCCGCAGGGCGGCACTATGGCTACACCTTC.

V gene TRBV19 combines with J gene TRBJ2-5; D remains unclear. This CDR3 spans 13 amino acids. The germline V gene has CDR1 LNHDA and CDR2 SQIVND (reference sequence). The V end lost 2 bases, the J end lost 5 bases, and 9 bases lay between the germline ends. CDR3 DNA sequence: TGTGCCAGTAGTATAATGCCTAAGGAGACCCAGTACTTC. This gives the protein CASSIMPKETQYF.

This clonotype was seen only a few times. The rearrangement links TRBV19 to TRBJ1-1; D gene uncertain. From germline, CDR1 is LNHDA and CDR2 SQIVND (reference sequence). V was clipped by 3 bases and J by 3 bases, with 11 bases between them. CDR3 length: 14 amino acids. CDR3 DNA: TGTGCCAGTAGTATGGGAGATCTTCACACTGAAGCTTTCTTT. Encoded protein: CASSMGDLHTEAFF.

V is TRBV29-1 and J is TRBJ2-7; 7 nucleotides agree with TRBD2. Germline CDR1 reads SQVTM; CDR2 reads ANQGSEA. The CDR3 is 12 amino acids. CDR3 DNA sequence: TGCAAATGGGGGGGTGCCTCCTACGAGCAGTACTTC. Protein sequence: CKWGGASYEQYF.

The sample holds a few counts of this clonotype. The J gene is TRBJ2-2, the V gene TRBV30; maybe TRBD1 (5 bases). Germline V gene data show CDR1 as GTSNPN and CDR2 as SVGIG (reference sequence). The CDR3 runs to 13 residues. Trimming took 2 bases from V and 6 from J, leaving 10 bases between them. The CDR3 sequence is CAWSFDSPGELFF. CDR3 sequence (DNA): TGTGCCTGGAGTTTCGACAGCCCCGGGGAGCTGTTTTTT.

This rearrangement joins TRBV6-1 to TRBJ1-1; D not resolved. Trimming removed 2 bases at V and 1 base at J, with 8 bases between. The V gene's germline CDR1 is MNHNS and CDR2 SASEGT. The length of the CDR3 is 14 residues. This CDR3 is CASSEFGKNTEAFF. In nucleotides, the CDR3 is TGTGCCAGCAGTGAATTTGGGAAGAACACTGAAGCTTTCTTT.

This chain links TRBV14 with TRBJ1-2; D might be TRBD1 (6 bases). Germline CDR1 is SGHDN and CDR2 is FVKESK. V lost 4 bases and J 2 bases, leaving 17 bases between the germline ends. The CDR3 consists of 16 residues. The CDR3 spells CASSRQTGPSNYGYTF. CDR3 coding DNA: TGTGCCAGCAGCCGACAGACAGGCCCATCGAACTATGGCTACACCTTC.

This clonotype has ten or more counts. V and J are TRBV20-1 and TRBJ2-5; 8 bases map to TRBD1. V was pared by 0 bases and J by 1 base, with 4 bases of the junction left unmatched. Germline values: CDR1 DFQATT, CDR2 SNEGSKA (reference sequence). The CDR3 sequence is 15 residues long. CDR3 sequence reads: CSARDTGGSQETQYF. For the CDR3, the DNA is TGCAGTGCTAGAGATACAGGGGGAAGCCAAGAGACCCAGTACTTC.

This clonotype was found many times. In DNA form, the CDR3 reads TGTGCCAGCAGCTTAGATGGAGGGGCTGAAGCTTTCTTT. It encodes CASSLDGGAEAFF. This chain connects TRBV11-2 to TRBJ1-1, with D perhaps TRBD1 (5 bases). The CDR3 is made up of 13 amino acids. V was clipped by 0 bases and J by 6 bases, with 8 bases between them. The germline CDR1 and CDR2 sequences are SGHAT and FQNNGV.